This TCR beta chain was captured in a study of T-cell reconstitution after alpha-beta-depleted transplantation in children (dated by TCRdb to the mid-2010s). Describing the broader study: The study quantitatively tracked T-cell immune reconstitution after TCRalphabeta/CD19-depleted allogeneic hematopoietic cell transplantation in children using TCR repertoire profiling. Results the study describes overall, beyond this receptor: Apparently early alphabetaT-cell count recovery about two months after transplant reportedly relied on only several hundred rapidly expanded clones derived from non-depleted graft cells. The high TCRbeta diversity at day 60 in some patients was ascribed to recipient T cells and intrathymic progenitors that had survived conditioning. Hyperexpanded clone frequencies declined over subsequent months; after one year, T-cell counts and TCRbeta diversity were mostly attributed to newly produced T cells.

Libraries were built with PCR. TCRdb shows the sequencer as Illumina HiSeq 2500. TCR libraries were prepared with molecular barcoding, using unique molecular identifiers to normalize TCRbeta repertoire quantification. The raw public reads went through TCRdb reprocessing: fastp at Q25, MiXCR clone calling, in-frame beta chains kept. Identical CDR3 protein sequences are pooled into one entry, listed with their most common genes and DNA. A total of approximately 500,000 distinct CDR3 sequences appear in this sample, approximately 10% of them only once. Jointly, the top ten make up 2% of the sample. This clonotype was seen repeatedly, ten times or more. What this receptor recognizes is not known. No much larger clone exists at a distance of one base, and base qualities are not known. The treatment or condition label corresponds to: allogeneic hematopoietic cell transplantation with graft depleted of TCRalphabeta T cells and CD19 B cells. The children who served as transplant recipients had been given grafts of TCRalphabeta/CD19-depleted allogeneic hematopoietic cells.

The junction carries 11 bases between V and J, which are trimmed by 6 bases and 0 bases respectively. Looking up the germline V gene (reference sequence) yields CDR1 DFQATT and CDR2 SNEGSKA. The CDR3 has 14 amino acids, counting the end cysteine and phenylalanine. The only DNA kept is the CDR3, 42 bases in frame from the first base. The specimen comprised PBMCs, sampled before TCRalphabeta/CD19-depleted stem cell transplant. This clonotype was obtained from a child aged 2-15 years with inherited bone marrow failure, due to receive a stem cell transplant. The chain links TRBV20-1 with TRBJ1-4; the D gene is not confidently resolved. Read as DNA, the sequence is TGCAGTGCAACGGACGGAGCAACTAATGAAAAACTGTTTTTT. Its protein is CSATDGATNEKLFF.